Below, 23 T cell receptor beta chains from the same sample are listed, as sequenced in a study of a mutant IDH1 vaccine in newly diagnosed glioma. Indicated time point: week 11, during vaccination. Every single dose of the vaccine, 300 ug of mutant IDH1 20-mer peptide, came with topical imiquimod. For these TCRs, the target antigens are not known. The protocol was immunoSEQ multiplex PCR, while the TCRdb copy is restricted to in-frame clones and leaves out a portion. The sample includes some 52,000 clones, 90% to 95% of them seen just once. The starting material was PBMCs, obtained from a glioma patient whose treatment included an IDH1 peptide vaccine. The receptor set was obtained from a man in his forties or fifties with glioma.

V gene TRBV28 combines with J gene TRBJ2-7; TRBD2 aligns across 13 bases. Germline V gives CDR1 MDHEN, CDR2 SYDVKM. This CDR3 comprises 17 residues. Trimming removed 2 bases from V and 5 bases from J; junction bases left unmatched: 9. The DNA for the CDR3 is TGTGCCAGCAGTTTACTACCGGGACTAGCGGGATCAGACGAGCAGTACTTC. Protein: CASSLLPGLAGSDEQYF.

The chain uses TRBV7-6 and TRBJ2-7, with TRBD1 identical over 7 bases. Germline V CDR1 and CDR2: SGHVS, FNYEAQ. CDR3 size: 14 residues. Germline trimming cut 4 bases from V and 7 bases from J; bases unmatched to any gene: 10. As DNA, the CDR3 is TGTGCCAGCAGCTCTAACAGGGGCGTAGGAGAGCAGTACTTC. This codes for CASSSNRGVGEQYF.

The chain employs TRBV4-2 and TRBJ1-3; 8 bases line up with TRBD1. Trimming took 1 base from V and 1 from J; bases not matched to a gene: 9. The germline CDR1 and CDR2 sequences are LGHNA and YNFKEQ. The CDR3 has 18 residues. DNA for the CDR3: TGTGCCAGCAGCCAAGTCGGTCTCGGGACAGGATCTGGAAACACCATATATTTT. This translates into CASSQVGLGTGSGNTIYF.

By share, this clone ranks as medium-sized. CDR3 nucleotides: TGCGCCAGCAGCTGGCTAGTTGGCGGGGAGCTGTTTTTT. Its protein product is CASSWLVGGELFF. The gene calls are TRBV5-1 and TRBJ2-2; D unclear. The CDR3 totals 13 residues. The ends were cut back, 3 bases at V and 7 bases at J, with 10 bases in the middle. Germline V CDR1 and CDR2: SGHRS, YFSETQ.

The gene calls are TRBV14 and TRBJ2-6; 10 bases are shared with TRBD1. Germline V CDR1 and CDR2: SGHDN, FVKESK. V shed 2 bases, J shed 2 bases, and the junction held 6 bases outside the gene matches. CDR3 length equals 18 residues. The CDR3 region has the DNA TGTGCCAGCAGCCAACCCGGGACAGGGGTGGCTGGGGCCAACGTCCTGACTTTC. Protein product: CASSQPGTGVAGANVLTF.

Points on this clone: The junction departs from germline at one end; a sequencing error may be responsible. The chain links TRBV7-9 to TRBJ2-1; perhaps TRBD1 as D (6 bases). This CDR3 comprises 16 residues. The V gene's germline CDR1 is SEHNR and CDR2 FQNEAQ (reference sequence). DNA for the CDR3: TGTGCCAGCAGTTTAGAGGCAGGGGTCAGCTACAATGAGCAGTTCTTC. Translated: CASSLEAGVSYNEQFF.

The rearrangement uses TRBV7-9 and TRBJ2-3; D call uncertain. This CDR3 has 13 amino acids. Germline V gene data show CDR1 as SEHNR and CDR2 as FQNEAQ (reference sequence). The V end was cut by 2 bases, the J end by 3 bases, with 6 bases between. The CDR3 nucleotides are TGTGCCAGCAGCTTACTCAGGACAGATACGCAGTATTTT. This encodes CASSLLRTDTQYF. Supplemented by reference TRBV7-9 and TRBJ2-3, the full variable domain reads DTGVSQNPRHKITKRGQNVTFRCDPISEHNRLYWYRQTLGQGPEFLTYFQNEAQLEKSRLLSDRFSAERPKGSFSTLEIQRTEQGDSAMYLCASSLLRTDTQYFGPGTRLTVL.

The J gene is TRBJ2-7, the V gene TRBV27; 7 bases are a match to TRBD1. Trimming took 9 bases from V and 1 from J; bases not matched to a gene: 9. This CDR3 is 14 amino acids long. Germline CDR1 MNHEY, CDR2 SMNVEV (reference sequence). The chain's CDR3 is CASTRTGRSYEQYF. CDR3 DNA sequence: TGTGCCAGTACCAGGACAGGCCGTTCCTACGAGCAGTACTTC.

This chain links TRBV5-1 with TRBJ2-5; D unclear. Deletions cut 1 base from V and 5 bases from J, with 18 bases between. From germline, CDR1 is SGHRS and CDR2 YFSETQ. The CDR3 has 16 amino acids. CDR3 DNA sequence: TGCGCCAGCAGCTTGCATAATCGGCGGAGCGACGAGACCCAGTACTTC. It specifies CASSLHNRRSDETQYF. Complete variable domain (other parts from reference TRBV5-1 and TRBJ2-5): KAGVTQTPRYLIKTRGQQVTLSCSPISGHRSVSWYQQTPGQGLQFLFEYFSETQRNKGNFPGRFSGRQFSNSRSEMNVSTLELGDSALYLCASSLHNRRSDETQYFGPGTRLLVL.

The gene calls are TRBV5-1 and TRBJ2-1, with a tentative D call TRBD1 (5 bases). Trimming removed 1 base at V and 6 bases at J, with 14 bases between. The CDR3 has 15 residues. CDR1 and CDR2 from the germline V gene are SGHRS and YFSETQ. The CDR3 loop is CASSLFRDRPNEQFF. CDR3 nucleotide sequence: TGCGCCAGCAGCTTGTTCCGCGACAGACCCAATGAGCAGTTCTTC.

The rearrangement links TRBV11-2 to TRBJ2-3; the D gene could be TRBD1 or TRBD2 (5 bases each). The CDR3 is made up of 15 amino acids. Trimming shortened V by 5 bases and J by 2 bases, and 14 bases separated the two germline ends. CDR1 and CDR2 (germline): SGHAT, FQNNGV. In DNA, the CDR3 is TGTGCCAGCAGCCCCCCGGGACCTTACACAGATACGCAGTATTTT. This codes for CASSPPGPYTDTQYF.

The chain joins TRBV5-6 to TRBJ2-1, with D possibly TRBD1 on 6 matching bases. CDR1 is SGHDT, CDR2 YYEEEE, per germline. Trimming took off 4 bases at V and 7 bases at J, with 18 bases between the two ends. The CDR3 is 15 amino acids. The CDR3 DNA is TGTGCCAGCAGCCCGCCGGACAGCGTTCCAAATGAGCAGTTCTTC. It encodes CASSPPDSVPNEQFF.

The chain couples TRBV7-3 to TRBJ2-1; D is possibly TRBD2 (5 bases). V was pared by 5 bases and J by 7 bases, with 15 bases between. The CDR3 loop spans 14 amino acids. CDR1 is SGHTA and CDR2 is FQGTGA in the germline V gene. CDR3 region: CASSHGERVNEQFF. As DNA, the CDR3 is TGTGCCAGCAGCCATGGGGAGCGAGTGAATGAGCAGTTCTTC.

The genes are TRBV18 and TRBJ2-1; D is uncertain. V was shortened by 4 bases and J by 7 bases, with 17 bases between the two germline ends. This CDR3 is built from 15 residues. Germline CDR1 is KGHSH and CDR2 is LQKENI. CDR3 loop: CASSRPAGTSNEQFF. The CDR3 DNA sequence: TGTGCCAGCTCACGCCCTGCAGGTACCTCTAATGAGCAGTTCTTC. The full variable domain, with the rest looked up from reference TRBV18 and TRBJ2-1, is NAGVMQNPRHLVRRRGQEARLRCSPMKGHSHVYWYRQLPEEGLKFMVYLQKENIIDESGMPKERFSAEFPKEGPSILRIQQVVRGDSAAYFCASSRPAGTSNEQFFGPGTRLTVL.

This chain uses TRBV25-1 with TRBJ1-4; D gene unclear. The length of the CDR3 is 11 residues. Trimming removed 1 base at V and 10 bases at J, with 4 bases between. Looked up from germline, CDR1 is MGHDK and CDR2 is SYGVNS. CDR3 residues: CASSEFRKLFF. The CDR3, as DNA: TGTGCCAGCAGTGAATTCAGAAAACTGTTTTTT.

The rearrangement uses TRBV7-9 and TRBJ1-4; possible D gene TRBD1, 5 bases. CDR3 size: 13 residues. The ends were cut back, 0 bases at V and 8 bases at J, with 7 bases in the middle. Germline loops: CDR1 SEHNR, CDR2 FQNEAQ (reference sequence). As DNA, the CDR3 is TGTGCCAGCAGCTTAGCAGGGACCGAAAAACTGTTTTTT. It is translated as CASSLAGTEKLFF.

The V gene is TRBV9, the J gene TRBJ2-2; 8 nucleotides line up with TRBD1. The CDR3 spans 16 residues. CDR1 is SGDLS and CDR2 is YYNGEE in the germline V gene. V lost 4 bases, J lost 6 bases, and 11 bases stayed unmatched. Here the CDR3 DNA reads TGTGCCAGCAGCCCCCAGGAACAGGGGGTAGCCGGGGAGCTGTTTTTT. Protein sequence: CASSPQEQGVAGELFF. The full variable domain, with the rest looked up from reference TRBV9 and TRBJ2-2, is DSGVTQTPKHLITATGQRVTLRCSPRSGDLSVYWYQQSLDQGLQFLIQYYNGEERAKGNILERFSAQQFPDLHSELNLSSLELGDSALYFCASSPQEQGVAGELFFGEGSRLTVL.

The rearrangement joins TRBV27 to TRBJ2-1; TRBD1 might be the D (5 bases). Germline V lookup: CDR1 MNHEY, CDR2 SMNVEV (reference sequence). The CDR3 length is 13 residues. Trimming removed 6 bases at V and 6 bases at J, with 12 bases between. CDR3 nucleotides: TGTGCCAGCAGACCCCTAGGGGCCAATGAGCAGTTCTTC. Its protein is CASRPLGANEQFF.

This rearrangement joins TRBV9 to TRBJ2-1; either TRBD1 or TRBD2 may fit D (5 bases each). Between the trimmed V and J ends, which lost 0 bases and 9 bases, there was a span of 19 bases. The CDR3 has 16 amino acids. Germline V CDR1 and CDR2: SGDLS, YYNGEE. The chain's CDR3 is CASSVEMRGWDGEQFF. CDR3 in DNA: TGTGCCAGCAGCGTAGAAATGAGGGGATGGGATGGTGAGCAGTTCTTC.

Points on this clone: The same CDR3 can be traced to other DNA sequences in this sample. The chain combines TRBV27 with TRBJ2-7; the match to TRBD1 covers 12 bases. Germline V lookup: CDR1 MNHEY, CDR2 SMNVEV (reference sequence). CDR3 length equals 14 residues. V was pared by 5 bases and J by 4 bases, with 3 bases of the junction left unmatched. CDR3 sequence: CASSPGQGAYEQYF. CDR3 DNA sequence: TGTGCCAGCAGTCCGGGACAGGGGGCTTACGAGCAGTACTTC.

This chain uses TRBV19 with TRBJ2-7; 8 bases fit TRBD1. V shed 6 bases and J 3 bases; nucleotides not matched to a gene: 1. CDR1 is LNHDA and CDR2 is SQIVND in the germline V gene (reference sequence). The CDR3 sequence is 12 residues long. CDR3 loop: CASRDRDYEQYF. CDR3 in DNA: TGTGCCAGTAGGGACAGGGACTACGAGCAGTACTTC.

The DNA for the CDR3 is TGTGCCAGCAGTTCCCCAGGGGACAGCCCTTCCTACGAGCAGTACTTC. Its translation is CASSSPGDSPSYEQYF. This rearrangement joins TRBV7-9 to TRBJ2-7, with 7 bases lining up with TRBD1. This CDR3 spans 16 amino acids. From germline, CDR1 is SEHNR and CDR2 FQNEAQ (reference sequence). The ends lost 6 bases at V and 1 base at J; junction bases unmatched: 12.

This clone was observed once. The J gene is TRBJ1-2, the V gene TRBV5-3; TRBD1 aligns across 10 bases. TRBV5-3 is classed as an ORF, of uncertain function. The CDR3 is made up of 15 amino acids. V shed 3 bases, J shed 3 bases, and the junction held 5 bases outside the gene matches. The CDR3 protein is CARSSPGQGYYGYTF. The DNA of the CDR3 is TGTGCCAGAAGCTCGCCGGGACAGGGGTACTATGGCTACACCTTC.